This T cell receptor (beta chain) emerged from a study of response to subunit inactivated influenza vaccine. Germline V lookup: CDR1 SQVTM, CDR2 ANQGSEA. With V trimmed by 7 bases and J by 8 bases, 7 bases remained unmatched. This CDR3 comprises 12 residues. TCRdb re-called the RT-PCR reads with MiXCR, one entry per CDR3 protein. The table has more than 450,000 distinct CDR3 sequences, over 9% seen once. These data also featured in a second study, about T cells expressing NK-cell markers. From that paper: 5'RACE template switching with UMIs produced the TCR beta cDNA.

This receptor was obtained from a man aged 45-65 years who received an inactivated influenza vaccine. This chain connects TRBV29-1 to TRBJ2-1; 8 nucleotides align to TRBD2. The material sequenced was PBMCs from blood, taken on the day of vaccination. CDR3: CSEEGLGDEQFF. DNA of the CDR3: TGCAGCGAGGAGGGACTAGGCGATGAGCAGTTCTTC.